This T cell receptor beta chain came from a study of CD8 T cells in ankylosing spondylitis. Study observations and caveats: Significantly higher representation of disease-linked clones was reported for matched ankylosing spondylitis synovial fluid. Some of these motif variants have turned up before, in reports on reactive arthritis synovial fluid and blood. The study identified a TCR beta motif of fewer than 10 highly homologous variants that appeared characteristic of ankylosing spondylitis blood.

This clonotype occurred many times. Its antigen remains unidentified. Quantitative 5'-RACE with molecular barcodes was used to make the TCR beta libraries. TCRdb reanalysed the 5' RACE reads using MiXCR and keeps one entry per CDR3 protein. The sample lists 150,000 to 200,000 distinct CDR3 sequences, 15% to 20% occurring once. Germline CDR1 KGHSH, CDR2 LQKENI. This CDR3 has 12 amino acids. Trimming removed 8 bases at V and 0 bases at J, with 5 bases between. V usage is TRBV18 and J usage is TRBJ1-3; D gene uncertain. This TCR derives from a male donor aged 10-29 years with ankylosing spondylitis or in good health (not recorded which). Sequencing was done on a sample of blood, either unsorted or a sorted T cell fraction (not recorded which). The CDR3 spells CASASSGNTIYF. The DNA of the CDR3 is TGTGCCAGCGCCAGCTCTGGAAACACCATATATTTT.